This T cell receptor beta chain originates from a study of persistence of HIV-infected CD4 T cells. At the level of the study: Median time on suppressive ART was around 8 years. Study-level findings and limits: Antigen-responding cells were enriched for degenerate expanded CDR3beta sequences.

The immunoSEQ assay was version 4, run in survey mode. Method: immunoSEQ multiplex PCR; TCRdb's copy keeps in-frame clones and lacks some. The sample lists tens of thousands of clones, about 84% occurring once. Note on this clone: The antigen is not known.

The stimulus was an HIV-1 Gag 15-mer peptide pool, about 1 ug/peptide/mL. Sorted nonresponding memory CD4+ T cells were CD40L-negative, CD69-negative, CD45RO-high. The source is an adult man with HIV who was CMV-seropositive. This sample comprised CD4+ T cells sorted from PBMCs after approximately 19-hour stimulation, obtained from a patient who received antiretroviral therapy.

For the CDR3, the DNA is TGTGCCAGCAGCTCCTACCCTTCCTACGAGCAGTACTTC. Amino acids: CASSSYPSYEQYF. V gene TRBV7-2 combines with J gene TRBJ2-7; D unresolved. The CDR3 runs 13 residues. With 4 bases removed from V and 1 base from J, the gap between germline ends came to 8 bases. The V gene's germline CDR1 is SGHTA and CDR2 FQGNSA.